This T cell receptor (beta chain) was observed in a study of T cell clones after liver transplantation. As for the study in general: TCRbeta sequencing after a pre-transplant mixed lymphocyte reaction identified graft-donor-reactive clones, later tracked in post-transplant blood.

This clone turned up a few times. Thawed unstimulated PBMCs were FACS-sorted by CD3, CD4 and CD8 into two populations. TCRdb's table, derived via immunoSEQ multiplex PCR, lists solely in-frame clones and lacks some. The repertoire holds more than 65,000 clones, 80% seen once, with 0.79% in the top ten. Trimming stripped 0 bases from V and 8 bases from J, with 16 bases between. Per germline, CDR1 SQVTM and CDR2 ANQGSEA. CDR3 length: 14 residues. The specimen was CD4+ T cells from blood, collected 12 months after liver transplant. This clonotype originated in a human patient who received a liver transplant. Some T cells may be transferred from the graft donor. V usage is TRBV29-1 and J usage is TRBJ1-1; unclear D gene. DNA of the CDR3: TGCAGCGTTGAAGATCTGGGAAGAGCGAAAGAAGCTTTCTTT. Translating gives CSVEDLGRAKEAFF.